The clone carrying this TCR beta chain was detected ten times or more. Its target is not known. A junction end diverges from the germline sequence, so it may reflect a read error. The CDR3 sequence is 14 residues long. In germline, CDR1 is SEHNR, CDR2 FQNEAQ (reference sequence). TCRdb re-called the 5' RACE reads through MiXCR, storing one row per CDR3 protein. The profile shows hundreds of thousands of distinct CDR3 sequences, around 11% of them singletons. The data stem from a study of CD8 T cells in ankylosing spondylitis. Notes on the study in general: Typical of ankylosing spondylitis blood, it appeared, was a TCR beta motif of fewer than ten highly homologous variants. Disease-associated clones were CD8+ and fairly uncommon in peripheral blood. Researchers reportedly found disease-linked clones significantly enriched in matched ankylosing spondylitis synovial fluid. Past studies reported some motif variants in reactive arthritis synovial fluid and blood.

This receptor was identified in a male donor with ankylosing spondylitis. This chain connects TRBV7-9 to TRBJ1-1; 9 bases match TRBD1. Material for sequencing was blood, either unsorted or a sorted T cell fraction (not recorded which). As DNA, the CDR3 is TGCGCCAGCAGCAGGGGACAGGGAGGCACTGAAGCTTTCTTT. It codes for CASSRGQGGTEAFF.